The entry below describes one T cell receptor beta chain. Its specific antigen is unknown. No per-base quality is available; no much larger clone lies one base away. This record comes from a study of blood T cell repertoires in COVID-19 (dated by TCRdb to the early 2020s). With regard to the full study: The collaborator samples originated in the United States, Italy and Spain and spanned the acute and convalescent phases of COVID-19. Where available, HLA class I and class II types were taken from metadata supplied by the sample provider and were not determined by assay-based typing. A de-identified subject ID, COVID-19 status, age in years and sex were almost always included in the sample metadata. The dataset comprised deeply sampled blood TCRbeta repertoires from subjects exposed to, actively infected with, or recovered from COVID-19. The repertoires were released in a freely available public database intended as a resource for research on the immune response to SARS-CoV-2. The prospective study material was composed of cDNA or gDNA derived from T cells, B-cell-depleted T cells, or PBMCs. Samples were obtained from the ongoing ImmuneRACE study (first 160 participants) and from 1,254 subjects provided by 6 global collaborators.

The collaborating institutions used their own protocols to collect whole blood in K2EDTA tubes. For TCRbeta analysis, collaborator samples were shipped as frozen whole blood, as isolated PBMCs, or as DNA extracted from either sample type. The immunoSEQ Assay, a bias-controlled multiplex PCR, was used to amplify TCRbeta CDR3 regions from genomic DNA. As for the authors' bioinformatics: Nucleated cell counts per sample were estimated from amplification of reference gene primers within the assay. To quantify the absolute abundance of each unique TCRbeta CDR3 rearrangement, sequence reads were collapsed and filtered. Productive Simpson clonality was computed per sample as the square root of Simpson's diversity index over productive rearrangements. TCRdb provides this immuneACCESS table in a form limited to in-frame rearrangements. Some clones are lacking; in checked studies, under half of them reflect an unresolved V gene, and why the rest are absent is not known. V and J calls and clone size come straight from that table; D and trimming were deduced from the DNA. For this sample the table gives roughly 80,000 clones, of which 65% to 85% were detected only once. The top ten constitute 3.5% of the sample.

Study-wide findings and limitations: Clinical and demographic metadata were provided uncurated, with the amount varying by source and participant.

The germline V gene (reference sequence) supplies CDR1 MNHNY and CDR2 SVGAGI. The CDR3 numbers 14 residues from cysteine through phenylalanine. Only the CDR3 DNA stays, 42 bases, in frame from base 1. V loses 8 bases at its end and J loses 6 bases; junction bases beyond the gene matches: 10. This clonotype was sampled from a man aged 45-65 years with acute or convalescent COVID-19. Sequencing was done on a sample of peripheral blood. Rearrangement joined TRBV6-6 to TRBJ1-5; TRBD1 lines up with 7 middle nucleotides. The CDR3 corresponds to CASDWNRGSQPQHF. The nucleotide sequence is TGTGCCAGCGATTGGAACAGGGGATCTCAGCCCCAGCATTTT.